This T cell receptor (beta chain) comes out of a study of blood T cell repertoires in COVID-19. Study details: Sources were T cells, B-cell-depleted T cells, or PBMCs; the material itself was cDNA or gDNA.

V shed 6 bases and J 4 bases; nucleotides not matched to a gene: 18. The germline V gene encodes CDR1 MNHNY and CDR2 SVGAGI (reference sequence). The CDR3 runs 19 residues. In the original processing: Nucleated cell number was recorded as an estimate derived from reference gene primer amplification. The method was immunoSEQ multiplex PCR; TCRdb's version includes in-frame clones alone and lacks a portion of them. That table is the source of V, J and clone size, and D and trimming were worked out from the DNA. The sample lists over 40,000 clones; approximately 91% were seen once. The specimen was peripheral blood. The receptor was derived from a woman of 80 years or more with acute or convalescent COVID-19. The V gene is TRBV6-6, the J gene TRBJ2-3, with TRBD1 matching 11 bases. The CDR3 spells CASSSRTGGEFDSADTQYF. CDR3 sequence (DNA): TGTGCCAGCAGCTCTAGGACAGGGGGCGAGTTTGACTCCGCAGATACGCAGTATTTT.